The 23 T cell receptor beta chains listed next were all sequenced from one sample in a study of T cell repertoires in cytomegalovirus infection. These receptors have no identified antigens. TCRdb independently ran MiXCR on the reads; one entry per CDR3 protein. The sample contains about 360,000 distinct CDR3 sequences, roughly 36% of which appear only once. The sequencing used cultured PBMCs, collected from culture after CMV antigen stimulation. Receptors originate from a human donor in good health (CMV status not recorded). Some clones in this sample may be carry-over from other donors' samples.

V is TRBV6-2 or TRBV6-3 and J is TRBJ2-1, with D tentatively TRBD1 or TRBD2 (5 bases each). Per germline, CDR1 MNHEY and CDR2 SVGEGT. CDR3 length: 14 residues. V lost 6 bases to trimming and J lost 0 bases, with 9 bases between them. The CDR3 here is CASRWGSSYNEQFF. CDR3 in DNA: TGTGCCAGCAGGTGGGGGAGCTCCTACAATGAGCAGTTCTTC.

In its sample, this clonotype was seen a few times. The V and J genes are TRBV25-1 and TRBJ1-1; possible D gene TRBD1, 5 bases. Germline lookup yields CDR1 MGHDK and CDR2 SYGVNS. The CDR3 is 14 amino acids. V was clipped by 2 bases and J by 5 bases, with 12 bases between them. In DNA, the CDR3 is TGTGCCAGCAGTGAACTGGGGGTGAGGACTGAAGCTTTCTTT. It specifies CASSELGVRTEAFF.

The J gene is TRBJ2-5, the V gene TRBV20-1; TRBD2 matches 16 bases. CDR1 and CDR2 from the germline V gene are DFQATT and SNEGSKA (reference sequence). CDR3 size: 17 residues. V lost 5 bases, J lost 2 bases, and 8 bases stayed unmatched. The CDR3 loop reads CSAGGTSGRAGQETQYF. CDR3 bases: TGCAGTGCTGGGGGGACTAGCGGGAGGGCGGGGCAAGAGACCCAGTACTTC.

The chain joins TRBV6-6 to TRBJ2-7; tentative D call: TRBD2 (6 bases). Trimming left V 11 bases short and J 5 bases short, with 28 bases between. This CDR3 has 16 amino acids. Germline V gene sequence: CDR1 MNHNY, CDR2 SVGAGI (reference sequence). CDR3 sequence reads: CAGKKGGLNLSHEQYV. In DNA, the CDR3 is TGTGCCGGAAAAAAGGGAGGACTAAATTTAAGCCACGAGCAGTACGTC.

Notes on this clonotype: At one boundary the junction diverges from the germline segment, which might be a read error. J is TRBJ1-1 and V is TRBV12-3 or TRBV12-4; D might be TRBD1 (5 bases). This CDR3 is 15 amino acids long. The chain's CDR3 is CASSPSGGTNAEAFF. The CDR3 DNA sequence: TGTGCCAGCAGTCCCTCCGGGGGAACGAACGCTGAAGCTTTCTTT.

This clonotype has a single count. The chain's CDR3 is CSARSGGHGLFQETQYF. CDR3 bases: TGCAGTGCCCGCTCCGGGGGACACGGGTTGTTCCAAGAGACCCAGTACTTC. This chain connects TRBV20-1 to TRBJ2-5; the D gene could be TRBD1 or TRBD2 (6 bases each). Trimming left V 6 bases short and J 1 base short, with 24 bases between. Per germline, CDR1 DFQATT and CDR2 SNEGSKA (reference sequence). The CDR3 spans 17 residues.

CDR3 protein: CSARQEKTGNTIYF. In nucleotides, the CDR3 is TGCAGTGCGCGCCAAGAGAAAACTGGAAACACCATATATTTT. This chain joins TRBV20-1 and TRBJ1-3; no definite D call. The ends were cut back, 6 bases at V and 2 bases at J, with 14 bases in the middle. This CDR3 spans 14 amino acids. From germline, CDR1 is DFQATT and CDR2 SNEGSKA (reference sequence).

This sequence joins TRBV6-1 and TRBJ1-2; possibly TRBD1 for D (5 bases). The CDR3 sequence is 15 residues long. Germline-derived CDR1 and CDR2 are MNHNS and SASEGT. With 4 bases removed from V and 0 bases from J, the gap between germline ends came to 12 bases. The CDR3 nucleotides are TGTGCCAGCAGTGGTCGACAGAGAGCTAACTATGGCTACACCTTC. This translates into CASSGRQRANYGYTF.

V gene TRBV11-2 combines with J gene TRBJ2-3; D uncertain. Per germline, CDR1 SGHAT and CDR2 FQNNGV. The CDR3 extends over 15 amino acids. The V and J ends lost 5 bases and 3 bases respectively, with 15 bases between them. CDR3 DNA sequence: TGTGCCAGCAGCCCCGACACGGTGGGGACAGATACGCAGTATTTT. The encoded protein is CASSPDTVGTDTQYF.

The chain combines TRBV27 with TRBJ2-7; D is uncertain. The CDR3 consists of 12 residues. V lost 6 bases and J 6 bases, leaving 12 bases between the germline ends. Germline CDR1 MNHEY, CDR2 SMNVEV (reference sequence). Here the CDR3 reads CASSTPSGEQYF. For the CDR3, the DNA is TGTGCCAGCAGCACCCCCTCGGGCGAGCAGTACTTC.

V usage is TRBV6-1 and J usage is TRBJ2-7, with 9 bases identical to TRBD1. This CDR3 region has 14 residues. Per the germline V gene, CDR1 is MNHNS and CDR2 is SASEGT. Unmatched junction bases numbered 4, after V lost 5 bases and J lost 2 bases. The CDR3 sequence is CASSYGDRAYEQYV. DNA of the CDR3: TGTGCCAGCAGTTACGGGGACAGGGCCTACGAGCAGTACGTC.

The chain links TRBV20-1 to TRBJ2-5, with 11 nucleotides matching TRBD2. This CDR3 contains 17 residues. Trimming took 1 base from V and 5 from J; bases not matched to a gene: 12. Germline CDR1 DFQATT, CDR2 SNEGSKA (reference sequence). The chain's CDR3 is CSARGPLRLAGIETQYF. CDR3 DNA: TGCAGTGCTAGAGGCCCCCTAAGACTAGCGGGAATCGAGACCCAGTACTTC.

V and J are TRBV19 and TRBJ2-1; 7 bases agree with TRBD1. This CDR3 region has 15 residues. V shed 0 bases, J shed 4 bases, and the junction held 3 bases outside the gene matches. CDR1 is LNHDA and CDR2 is SQIVND in the germline V gene (reference sequence). CDR3 loop: CASSIEGTAYNEQFF. As DNA, the CDR3 is TGTGCCAGTAGTATAGAAGGGACAGCGTACAATGAGCAGTTCTTC.

V and J are TRBV28 and TRBJ2-1, with D possibly TRBD1 on 5 matching bases. CDR3 size: 14 residues. Germline V CDR1 and CDR2: MDHEN, SYDVKM. V was cut by 8 bases and J by 1 base, with 12 bases left in between. CDR3 DNA: TGTGCCAGCCAGGGCATAAGGTCCTACAATGAGCAGTTCTTC. Its protein is CASQGIRSYNEQFF.

This clonotype was found a few times. The chain links TRBV7-2 to TRBJ1-1; TRBD1 agrees at 7 bases. Per germline, CDR1 SGHTA and CDR2 FQGNSA. This CDR3 spans 15 amino acids. V shed 5 bases, J shed 3 bases, and the junction held 9 bases outside the gene matches. CDR3 sequence (DNA): TGTGCCAGCAGCCCCCGACAGGGTGAGGACACTGAAGCTTTCTTT. Encoded protein: CASSPRQGEDTEAFF.

This chain connects TRBV7-6 to TRBJ1-6; D is unresolved. V lost 5 bases and J 17 bases, leaving 13 bases between the germline ends. CDR3 length equals 11 residues. Per the germline V gene, CDR1 is SGHVS and CDR2 is FNYEAQ. The CDR3: CASSLGPEIHF. The CDR3 nucleotides read TGTGCCAGCAGCCTCGGCCCGGAGATCCACTTT. Supplemented by reference TRBV7-6 and TRBJ1-6, the full variable domain reads GAGVSQSPRYKVTKRGQDVALRCDPISGHVSLYWYRQALGQGPEFLTYFNYEAQQDKSGLPNDRFSAERPEGSISTLTIQRTEQRDSAMYRCASSLGPEIHFGNGTRLTVT.

This clonotype was seen a few times. The V and J genes are TRBV19 and TRBJ2-2, with D perhaps TRBD2 (6 bases). V shed 5 bases and J shed 4 bases, with 23 bases lying between them. The CDR3 is made up of 18 amino acids. CDR1 LNHDA and CDR2 SQIVND come from the germline V gene (reference sequence). The CDR3 reads CASSPEGEASVVTGELFF. The CDR3 DNA is TGTGCCAGTAGTCCTGAAGGGGAGGCTAGCGTGGTCACCGGGGAGCTGTTTTTT.

The rearrangement links TRBV7-2 to TRBJ2-7; D not certain. The germline gives CDR1 SGHTA, CDR2 FQGNSA. The CDR3 spans 12 residues. V lost 1 base and J 5 bases, leaving 6 bases between the germline ends. CDR3 region: CASSLGPHEQYF. The DNA of the CDR3 is TGTGCCAGCAGCTTAGGCCCCCACGAGCAGTACTTC.

The chain is built from TRBV7-4 and TRBJ2-3, with TRBD2 matching over 10 bases. The J segment lost 1 base and the V segment lost 5 bases, leaving 12 bases of the junction unmatched. The germline CDR1 and CDR2 sequences are SGHVT and SQSDAQ. The CDR3 runs to 18 residues. CDR3 protein: CASSPISGRTSGTDTQYF. The DNA of the CDR3 is TGTGCCAGCAGCCCGATTAGCGGGAGGACTTCTGGCACAGATACGCAGTATTTT.

This rearrangement joins TRBV29-1 to TRBJ2-5, with 9 bases matching TRBD2. J lost 9 bases, V lost 6 bases, and 20 bases had no gene match. The CDR3 covers 16 residues. Germline CDR1 reads SQVTM; CDR2 reads ANQGSEA. The DNA of the CDR3 is TGCAGCGTGCCCCCGAGGGGAGCGGGAGGCCACAGAGCCCAGTACTTC. It yields the protein CSVPPRGAGGHRAQYF.

This clonotype was counted many times. The chain employs TRBV7-2 and TRBJ1-1; TRBD1 aligns across 7 bases. The CDR3 length is 13 residues. V lost 5 bases, J lost 2 bases, and 2 bases stayed unmatched. Germline CDR1 is SGHTA and CDR2 is FQGNSA. DNA of the CDR3: TGTGCCAGCAGCGGACAGGAAAACACTGAAGCTTTCTTT. As protein: CASSGQENTEAFF.

This clonotype was observed a handful of times. The CDR3 nucleotides are TGCGCCACCCACAGGGTCTTTAGCAATCAGCCCCAGCATTTT. Translation: CATHRVFSNQPQHF. V usage is TRBV10-2 and J usage is TRBJ1-5; D perhaps matches TRBD1 (6 bases). Trimming took off 10 bases at V and 0 bases at J, with 13 bases between the two ends. Germline V gene lookup returns CDR1 WSHSY and CDR2 SAAADI. This CDR3 comprises 14 residues.

The chain recombines TRBV6-2 or TRBV6-3 with TRBJ1-2; TRBD1 agrees at 12 bases. This CDR3 region has 17 residues. V dropped 5 bases and J dropped 8; count of bases not matched to a gene: 15. The germline V gene encodes CDR1 MNHEY and CDR2 SVGEGT. This chain's CDR3 is CASSPGTGGKFWEGYTF. The CDR3 DNA reads TGTGCCAGCAGTCCCGGGACAGGGGGCAAATTCTGGGAAGGCTACACCTTC.